Detailed here is one TCR beta chain. Its matching antigen is unknown. The assay was immunoSEQ multiplex PCR, and TCRdb's table has in-frame clones only and misses some. The table records about 51,000 clones, approximately 87% of them present only once. The data originate from a study of T cell clones after liver transplantation. Study context: Blood was drawn pre-transplant, before withdrawal, and after full or failed withdrawal.

This CDR3 has 17 residues. J lost 4 bases, V lost 5 bases, and 11 bases had no gene match. Looked up from germline, CDR1 is SGHAT and CDR2 is FQNNGV. Study observations and caveats: In two subjects, few donor cells limited the measurable donor-reactive repertoire.

The rearrangement links TRBV11-2 to TRBJ2-3; 11 bases align to TRBD2. Sequencing was performed on CD8+ T cells from blood, taken 12 months after liver transplant. The TCR originated in a human patient who received a liver transplant. Some T cells may be provided by the graft donor. The CDR3 sequence: CASSPRDSGRAPDTQYF. The CDR3 DNA reads as TGTGCCAGCAGCCCTAGAGATAGCGGGAGGGCCCCAGATACGCAGTATTTT.